This passage covers 21 T cell receptor beta chains from one sample sequenced in a study of siplizumab effects on memory and regulatory T cells. Sequencing used immunoSEQ multiplex PCR; TCRdb keeps in-frame clones, though not all of them. Of 100,000 to 110,000 clones detected, approximately 94% appear once; the ten largest clones hold 1% to 1.5%. What was sequenced was non-Treg CD4+ T cells sorted from blood. These receptors originate from a human donor in good health.

This sequence joins TRBV2 and TRBJ1-2; 9 bases agree with TRBD1. CDR1 SNHLY and CDR2 FYNNEI come from the germline V gene. The CDR3 contains 13 residues. J gave up 5 bases and V 7 bases, and 5 bases lay outside the gene matches. The chain's CDR3 is CASTGTGQYGYTF. The CDR3 DNA reads as TGTGCCAGCACAGGGACAGGGCAATATGGCTACACCTTC. Full variable domain (rest looked up from reference TRBV2 and TRBJ1-2): EPEVTQTPSHQVTQMGQEVILRCVPISNHLYFYWYRQILGQKVEFLVSFYNNEISEKSEIFDDQFSVERPDGSNFTLKIRSTKLEDSAMYFCASTGTGQYGYTFGSGTRLTVV.

In DNA form, the CDR3 reads TGTGCCAGCAGCAGGGACATTGACACAGATACGCAGTATTTT. As protein: CASSRDIDTDTQYF. The chain carries TRBV5-4 and TRBJ2-3; tentatively, D is TRBD1 (6 bases). The CDR3 runs 14 residues. Germline V gene sequence: CDR1 SGHNT, CDR2 YYREEE (reference sequence). V lost 4 bases, J lost 2 bases, and 11 bases lay in between.

The chain uses TRBV11-3 and TRBJ2-3, with 11 bases that match TRBD2. Trimming cost V 5 bases and J 1 base; bases outside gene matches: 5. The CDR3 is 16 amino acids. Looked up from germline, CDR1 is SGHNT and CDR2 is YENEEA. CDR3 amino acids: CASSHGTSGRTDTQYF. As DNA, the CDR3 is TGTGCCAGCAGCCACGGGACTAGCGGCCGCACAGATACGCAGTATTTT.

This clone was seen a single time. CDR3 nucleotide sequence: TGTGCCAGCAGCGCGCGACTAGCGGGAGGAACAGATACGCAGTATTTT. Residues: CASSARLAGGTDTQYF. V and J are TRBV7-2 and TRBJ2-3, with 13 bases identical to TRBD2. The V and J ends lost 5 bases and 3 bases, in that order; junction bases with no gene match: 5. The CDR3 totals 16 residues. The germline CDR1 and CDR2 sequences are SGHTA and FQGNSA.

The DNA of the CDR3 is TGCGCCAGCAGCTTGTCGACTAGCGGAACAGATACGCAGTATTTT. As protein: CASSLSTSGTDTQYF. This chain connects TRBV5-1 to TRBJ2-3; TRBD2 matches 9 bases. The germline V gene encodes CDR1 SGHRS and CDR2 YFSETQ. V gave up 1 base and J gave up 3 bases; unmatched junction bases: 3. There are 15 residues in the CDR3.

The V gene is TRBV6-5, the J gene TRBJ1-1; D is unclear. Germline CDR1 is MNHEY and CDR2 is SVGAGI. The CDR3 is made up of 15 amino acids. Trimming took off 5 bases at V and 3 bases at J, with 16 bases between the two ends. The CDR3, as DNA: TGTGCCAGCAGTGCGGGGAGCTCCATGGACACTGAAGCTTTCTTT. As protein: CASSAGSSMDTEAFF.

This chain joins TRBV28 and TRBJ1-5, with 9 nucleotides matching TRBD1. J gave up 4 bases and V 4 bases, and 5 bases lay outside the gene matches. CDR3 size: 15 residues. The germline gives CDR1 MDHEN, CDR2 SYDVKM. CDR3 nucleotides: TGTGCCAGCAGTTCACCGGGACAGGGAAATCAGCCCCAGCATTTT. Translation gives CASSSPGQGNQPQHF.

V gene TRBV27 combines with J gene TRBJ2-5, with 9 nucleotides matching TRBD1. Germline assignment: CDR1 MNHEY and CDR2 SMNVEV (reference sequence). The J segment lost 4 bases and the V segment lost 6 bases, leaving 6 bases of the junction unmatched. This CDR3 is 14 amino acids long. The CDR3 nucleotides read TGTGCCAGCAGAAGGGACAGGGTAGGAGAGACCCAGTACTTC. This codes for CASRRDRVGETQYF.

The chain links TRBV6-4 to TRBJ2-2, with D unclear. The CDR3 is 14 residues long. The germline V and J ends were trimmed by 0 bases and 7 bases, with 9 bases remaining between them. In germline, CDR1 is MRHNA, CDR2 SNTAGT. The chain's CDR3 is CASSDSRDGGELFF. CDR3 bases: TGTGCCAGCAGTGACTCGCGAGACGGCGGGGAGCTGTTTTTT.

The V call is TRBV7-6, the J call TRBJ2-7; 9 nucleotides line up with TRBD1. Germline CDR1 reads SGHVS; CDR2 reads FNYEAQ. The ends lost 2 bases at V and 4 bases at J; junction bases unmatched: 9. The length of the CDR3 is 16 residues. In nucleotides, the CDR3 is TGTGCCAGCAGCTTAATGACTCCGGGACAGGGATACGAGCAGTACTTC. As protein: CASSLMTPGQGYEQYF.

This CDR3 reads CASSPVLGDMYGYTF. The CDR3 coding sequence is TGTGCCAGCAGCCCCGTTCTGGGTGACATGTATGGCTACACCTTC. The V call is TRBV14, the J call TRBJ1-2; D is unresolved. The CDR3 runs to 15 residues. Germline CDR1 SGHDN, CDR2 FVKESK. Trimming shortened V by 4 bases and J by 5 bases, and 17 bases separated the two germline ends.

This chain connects TRBV19 to TRBJ1-1, with 8 bases aligning to TRBD1. The CDR3 runs 16 residues. Trimming at V came to 4 bases and at J to 5 bases, leaving 12 bases not matched to a gene. Germline CDR1 LNHDA, CDR2 SQIVND (reference sequence). The CDR3 loop reads CASSKGLGQGETEAFF. The CDR3 coding sequence is TGTGCCAGTAGTAAAGGTTTAGGACAGGGAGAGACTGAAGCTTTCTTT.

The chain joins TRBV5-6 to TRBJ2-3, with a tentative D call TRBD2 (5 bases). The CDR3 extends over 16 amino acids. Germline V gene data show CDR1 as SGHDT and CDR2 as YYEEEE. V was cut by 0 bases and J by 0 bases, with 11 bases left in between. CDR3 region: CASSLVAGKSTDTQYF. The CDR3 DNA is TGTGCCAGCAGCTTGGTCGCGGGTAAGAGCACAGATACGCAGTATTTT. Full variable domain (missing parts from reference TRBV5-6 and TRBJ2-3): DAGVTQSPTHLIKTRGQQVTLRCSPKSGHDTVSWYQQALGQGPQFIFQYYEEEERQRGNFPDRFSGHQFPNYSSELNVNALLLGDSALYLCASSLVAGKSTDTQYFGPGTRLTVL.

This chain links TRBV7-9 with TRBJ2-1; 9 bases are shared with TRBD2. There are 16 residues in the CDR3. With V trimmed by 1 base and J by 7 bases, 8 bases remained unmatched. Germline CDR1 SEHNR, CDR2 FQNEAQ (reference sequence). CDR3 loop: CASSLGPSGNGNEQFF. DNA for the CDR3: TGTGCCAGCAGCTTAGGCCCTAGCGGGAATGGGAATGAGCAGTTCTTC. Full variable domain (outside the CDR3, taken from reference TRBV7-9 and TRBJ2-1): DTGVSQNPRHKITKRGQNVTFRCDPISEHNRLYWYRQTLGQGPEFLTYFQNEAQLEKSRLLSDRFSAERPKGSFSTLEIQRTEQGDSAMYLCASSLGPSGNGNEQFFGPGTRLTVL.

J is TRBJ1-5 and V is TRBV27, with D possibly being TRBD1 (5 bases). CDR1 MNHEY and CDR2 SMNVEV come from the germline V gene (reference sequence). The CDR3 consists of 14 residues. The V and J ends lost 5 bases and 5 bases respectively, with 13 bases between them. The CDR3 spells CASSLYRGDQPQHF. DNA for the CDR3: TGTGCCAGCAGTCTATACAGAGGGGATCAGCCCCAGCATTTT.

The chain links TRBV14 to TRBJ1-2; D remains unclear. CDR1 SGHDN and CDR2 FVKESK come from the germline V gene. V was shortened by 5 bases and J by 4 bases, with 8 bases between the two germline ends. This CDR3 spans 12 amino acids. CDR3 sequence: CASSASFYGYTF. DNA of the CDR3: TGTGCCAGCAGCGCCAGCTTCTATGGCTACACCTTC.

V gene TRBV5-8 combines with J gene TRBJ2-3; 7 nucleotides match TRBD2. J gave up 4 bases and V 7 bases, and 12 bases lay outside the gene matches. In germline, CDR1 is SGHTS, CDR2 YDEGEE. CDR3 size: 15 residues. This CDR3 reads CASQMPGLSADTQYF. CDR3 nucleotides: TGTGCCAGCCAGATGCCGGGACTATCGGCAGATACGCAGTATTTT.

The chain has TRBV4-1 and TRBJ2-1; a possible D gene is TRBD2 (5 bases). The CDR3 length is 15 residues. From germline, CDR1 is MGHRA and CDR2 YSYEKL. Between the trimmed V and J ends, which lost 4 bases and 2 bases, there was a span of 12 bases. DNA for the CDR3: TGCGCCAGCAGCCCATTCGGGGTGGCCTACAATGAGCAGTTCTTC. This codes for CASSPFGVAYNEQFF.

As DNA, the CDR3 is TGTGCCAGCAGCTTAGGGGACACGAATGAAAAACTGTTTTTT. As protein: CASSLGDTNEKLFF. The chain carries TRBV7-9 and TRBJ1-4, with D maybe TRBD1 (6 bases). Germline V gene sequence: CDR1 SEHNR, CDR2 FQNEAQ (reference sequence). V was trimmed by 1 base and J by 5 bases, leaving 8 bases between them. The CDR3 is 14 residues long.

The table lists this clone with a count of one. The rearrangement joins TRBV4-2 to TRBJ2-3; 12 bases align to TRBD2. After removal of 0 bases from V and 4 bases from J, the junction contained 8 bases not matched to a gene. The CDR3 extends over 18 amino acids. Germline values: CDR1 LGHNA, CDR2 YNFKEQ. CDR3 sequence (DNA): TGTGCCAGCAGCCAAGAATTCAGGGCTAGCGGGAGGGCAGATACGCAGTATTTT. Residues: CASSQEFRASGRADTQYF.

The gene calls are TRBV7-3 and TRBJ2-1; 8 nucleotides agree with TRBD2. The CDR3 has 15 residues. From germline, CDR1 is SGHTA and CDR2 FQGTGA. V trimming: 5 bases; J trimming: 7 bases; junction bases outside the gene matches: 10. The chain's CDR3 is CASSTLSSGRNEQFF. CDR3 nucleotide sequence: TGTGCCAGCAGCACGCTCTCTAGCGGGCGGAATGAGCAGTTCTTC.